These T cell receptor beta chains were read from a single sample in a study of T cell responses to AZD1222 COVID-19 vaccine. The protocol was immunoSEQ multiplex PCR, while the TCRdb copy is restricted to in-frame clones and leaves out a portion. Altogether 80,000 or so clones are present, 80% to 95% being singletons, with the ten largest covering around 5.1%. Sequenced here: peripheral blood, sampled 28 days after the second AZD1222 dose. The receptors stem from an adult who received the AZD1222 COVID-19 vaccine. Both conserved end residues are part of each CDR3. A D gene is named only where the DNA matches it firmly. Not every row has a clone size; where given, it reads once, few, many or a size class.

d_call	clone_size	cdr3_length	v_call	j_call	cdr3_aa	cdr3_nt
-	-	14	TRBV28	TRBJ1-1	CASSLCLGNTEAFF	TGTGCCAGCAGTTTATGCCTCGGGAACACTGAAGCTTTCTTT
-	-	12	TRBV29-1	TRBJ2-7	CSVGRRAYEQYF	TGCAGCGTTGGTCGCAGAGCCTACGAGCAGTACTTC
TRBD1	few	14	TRBV19	TRBJ2-7	CASSQRQGAREQYF	TGTGCCAGTAGTCAACGGCAGGGGGCGCGAGAGCAGTACTTC
TRBD2	-	17	TRBV4-1	TRBJ2-3	CASSQDPRGRATDTQYF	TGCGCCAGCAGCCAAGATCCCCGCGGGAGGGCCACAGATACGCAGTATTTT
-	-	19	TRBV4-1	TRBJ2-5	CASSQASGWTLGRQETQYF	TGCGCCAGCAGCCAAGCTTCAGGGTGGACCCTTGGGCGTCAAGAGACCCAGTACTTC
-	-	15	TRBV19	TRBJ1-4	CASSISRGTNEKLFF	TGTGCCAGTAGTATTTCCAGGGGAACTAATGAAAAACTGTTTTTT
-	-	13	TRBV19	TRBJ1-5	CASSKTVNQPQHF	TGTGCCAGTAGTAAGACAGTCAATCAGCCCCAGCATTTT
-	-	15	TRBV2	TRBJ1-6	CASRVLVGRGSPLHF	TGTGCCAGCAGAGTATTAGTGGGTCGGGGTTCACCCCTCCACTTT
TRBD2	-	20	TRBV4-2	TRBJ2-3	CASRFLGLAGKISLADTQYF	TGTGCCAGCAGGTTTCTCGGACTAGCGGGAAAAATCTCCCTCGCAGATACGCAGTATTTT
-	few	13	TRBV5-1	TRBJ1-1	CASSLAGNTEAFF	TGCGCCAGCAGCTTGGCCGGGAACACTGAAGCTTTCTTT
TRBD1	-	13	TRBV6-5	TRBJ1-6	CASRAGGNSPLHF	TGTGCCAGCAGGGCAGGGGGAAATTCACCCCTCCACTTT
-	-	15	TRBV5-1	TRBJ2-7	CASSGGTASSYEQYF	TGCGCCAGCAGCGGAGGGACGGCGAGCTCCTACGAGCAGTACTTC
-	few	14	TRBV11-3	TRBJ2-3	CASSPTRVGDTQYF	TGTGCCAGCAGCCCGACCCGTGTAGGAGATACGCAGTATTTT
-	-	14	TRBV19	TRBJ2-7	CASSPDFSSYEQYF	TGTGCCAGTAGTCCGGATTTTAGCTCCTACGAGCAGTACTTC
-	-	14	TRBV7-9	TRBJ1-1	CASSPGTGATEAFF	TGTGCCAGCAGCCCCGGAACGGGGGCCACTGAAGCTTTCTTT
TRBD1	few	15	TRBV7-9	TRBJ1-6	CASTKSTGGNSPLHF	TGTGCCAGCACCAAGTCGACAGGGGGAAATTCACCCCTCCACTTT
-	-	14	TRBV4-2	TRBJ2-1	CASSHLGSYNEQFF	TGTGCCAGCAGCCACCTGGGGTCCTACAATGAGCAGTTCTTC
-	-	14	TRBV19	TRBJ1-2	CASSIAATNYGYTF	TGTGCCAGTAGTATAGCGGCAACCAACTATGGCTACACCTTC
TRBD1	-	13	TRBV19	TRBJ1-5	CASSETGDQPQHF	TGTGCCAGTAGTGAGACAGGGGATCAGCCCCAGCATTTT
-	-	13	TRBV7-3	TRBJ1-1	CASSLWSSTEAFF	TGTGCCAGCAGCTTATGGTCGAGCACTGAAGCTTTCTTT
TRBD2	-	18	TRBV5-1	TRBJ2-2	CASSPHGLAGGNTGELFF	TGCGCCAGCAGCCCCCATGGACTAGCGGGAGGAAACACCGGGGAGCTGTTTTTT
-	-	16	TRBV11-2	TRBJ1-2	CASSPLLGRRGYGYTF	TGTGCCAGCAGCCCGCTACTCGGACGGAGAGGGTATGGCTACACCTTC
TRBD1	once	17	TRBV28	TRBJ2-7	CASSARLGTGIPYEQYF	TGTGCCAGCAGTGCGCGACTGGGGACAGGTATACCCTACGAGCAGTACTTC
TRBD1	-	14	TRBV13	TRBJ2-7	CASSSGQGTYEQYF	TGTGCCAGCAGCTCGGGACAGGGAACCTACGAGCAGTACTTC
TRBD2	-	15	TRBV30	TRBJ2-1	CAWMELAGVYNEQFF	TGTGCCTGGATGGAACTAGCGGGAGTCTACAATGAGCAGTTCTTC
TRBD2	-	14	TRBV30	TRBJ2-3	CAWKFAGGADTQYF	TGTGCCTGGAAGTTCGCGGGAGGAGCAGATACGCAGTATTTT
-	once	15	TRBV5-1	TRBJ1-3	CASSLGLSSGNTIYF	TGCGCCAGCAGCCTGGGACTGAGCTCTGGAAACACCATATATTTT
-	-	14	TRBV19	TRBJ2-4	CASSFQGSGNIQYF	TGTGCCAGTAGTTTCCAGGGGTCTGGGAACATTCAGTACTTC
TRBD2	-	17	TRBV7-8	TRBJ2-2	CASSLVLPGTRTGELFF	TGTGCCAGCAGCTTAGTTCTCCCGGGGACTAGGACCGGGGAGCTGTTTTTT
-	-	15	TRBV21-1	TRBJ2-7	CASSRKSRGDYEQYF	TGTGCCAGCAGCAGGAAGTCCCGGGGCGACTACGAGCAGTACTTC
-	-	13	TRBV2	TRBJ2-5	CASSYTRGETQYF	TGTGCCAGCAGTTATACACGCGGGGAGACCCAGTACTTC
-	-	13	TRBV19	TRBJ1-2	CATRDRPSYGYTF	TGTGCCACGAGGGACCGGCCGTCGTATGGCTACACCTTC
-	-	14	TRBV7-9	TRBJ2-3	CASSTAPDTDTQYF	TGTGCCAGCTCGACAGCGCCGGACACAGATACGCAGTATTTT
-	once	15	TRBV18	TRBJ1-1	CASSPGNIVNTEAFF	TGTGCCAGCTCACCTGGAAATATTGTGAACACTGAAGCTTTCTTT
TRBD1	once	16	TRBV30	TRBJ1-2	CAWRGGQPLVIYGYTF	TGTGCCTGGAGAGGGGGACAGCCCCTCGTAATCTATGGCTACACCTTC
TRBD2	-	13	TRBV29-1	TRBJ2-1	CSGTSGKYNEQFF	TGCAGCGGAACTAGCGGGAAATACAATGAGCAGTTCTTC
-	-	13	TRBV12-3/TRBV12-4	TRBJ1-1	CASSLRGREEAFF	TGTGCCAGCAGTTTACGCGGGCGTGAAGAAGCTTTCTTT
-	-	16	TRBV10-3	TRBJ2-7	CAISGDPGDSSYEQYF	TGTGCCATCAGTGGCGACCCAGGTGACAGCTCCTACGAGCAGTACTTC
-	-	14	TRBV7-9	TRBJ2-7	CASSDRGGRGEQYF	TGTGCCAGCAGCGACAGGGGCGGGAGAGGCGAGCAGTACTTC
-	-	15	TRBV5-5	TRBJ1-2	CASSLIREYGYGYTF	TGTGCCAGCAGCTTGATCAGGGAATATGGATATGGCTACACCTTC
TRBD1	-	16	TRBV7-2	TRBJ1-4	CASSPRTGMMIEKLFF	TGTGCCAGCAGCCCCCGGACAGGGATGATGATTGAAAAACTGTTTTTT
-	-	11	TRBV5-6	TRBJ2-7	CASSFSYEQYF	TGTGCCAGCAGCTTCTCCTACGAGCAGTACTTC